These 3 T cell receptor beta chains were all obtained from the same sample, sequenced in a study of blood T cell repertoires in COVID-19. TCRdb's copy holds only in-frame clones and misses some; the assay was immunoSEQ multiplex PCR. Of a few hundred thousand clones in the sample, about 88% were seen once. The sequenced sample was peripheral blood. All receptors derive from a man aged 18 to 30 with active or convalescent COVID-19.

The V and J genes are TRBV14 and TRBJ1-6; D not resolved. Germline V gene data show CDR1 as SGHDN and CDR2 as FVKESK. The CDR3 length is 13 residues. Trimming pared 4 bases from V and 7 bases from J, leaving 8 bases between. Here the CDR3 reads CASSRTGNSPLHF. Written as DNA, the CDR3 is TGTGCCAGCAGCCGGACGGGGAATTCACCCCTCCACTTT.

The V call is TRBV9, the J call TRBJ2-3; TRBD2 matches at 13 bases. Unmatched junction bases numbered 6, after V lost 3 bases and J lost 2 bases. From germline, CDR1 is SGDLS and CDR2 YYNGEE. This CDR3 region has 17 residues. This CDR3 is CASSALGTSGVTDTQYF. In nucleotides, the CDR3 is TGTGCCAGCAGCGCCCTCGGGACTAGCGGGGTCACAGATACGCAGTATTTT.

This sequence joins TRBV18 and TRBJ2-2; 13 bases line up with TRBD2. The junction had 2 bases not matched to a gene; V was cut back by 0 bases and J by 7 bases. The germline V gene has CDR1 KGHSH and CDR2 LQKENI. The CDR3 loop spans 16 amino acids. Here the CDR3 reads CASSPPGLAGYGELFF. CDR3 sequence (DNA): TGTGCCAGCTCACCACCGGGACTAGCGGGATACGGGGAGCTGTTTTTT.